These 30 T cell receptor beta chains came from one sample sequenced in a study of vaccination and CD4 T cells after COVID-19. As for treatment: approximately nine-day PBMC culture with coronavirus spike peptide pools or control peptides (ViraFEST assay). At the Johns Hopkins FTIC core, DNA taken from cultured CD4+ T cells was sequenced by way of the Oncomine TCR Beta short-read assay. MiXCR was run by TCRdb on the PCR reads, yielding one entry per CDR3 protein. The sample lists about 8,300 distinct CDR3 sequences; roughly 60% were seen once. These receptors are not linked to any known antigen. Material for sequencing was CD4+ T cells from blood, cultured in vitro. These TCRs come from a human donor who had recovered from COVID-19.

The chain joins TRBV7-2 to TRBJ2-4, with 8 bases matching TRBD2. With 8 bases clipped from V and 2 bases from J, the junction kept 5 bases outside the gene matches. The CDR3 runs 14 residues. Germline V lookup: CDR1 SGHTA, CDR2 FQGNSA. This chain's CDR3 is CASGAGGTKNIQYF. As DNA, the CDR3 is TGTGCCAGCGGGGCGGGGGGAACCAAAAACATTCAGTACTTC.

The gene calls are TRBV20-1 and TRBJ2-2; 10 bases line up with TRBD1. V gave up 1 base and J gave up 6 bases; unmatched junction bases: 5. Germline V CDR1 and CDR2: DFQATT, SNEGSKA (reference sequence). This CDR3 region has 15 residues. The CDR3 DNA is TGCAGTGCTAGAGGCGACAGGGGGCCGGCCGGGGAGCTGTTTTTT. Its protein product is CSARGDRGPAGELFF.

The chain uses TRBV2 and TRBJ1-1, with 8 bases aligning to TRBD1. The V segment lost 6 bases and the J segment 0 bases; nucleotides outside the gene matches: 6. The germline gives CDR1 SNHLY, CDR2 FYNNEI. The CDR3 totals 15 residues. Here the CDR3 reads CASRATGALNTEAFF. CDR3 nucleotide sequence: TGTGCCAGCAGGGCGACAGGGGCCCTGAACACTGAAGCTTTCTTT.

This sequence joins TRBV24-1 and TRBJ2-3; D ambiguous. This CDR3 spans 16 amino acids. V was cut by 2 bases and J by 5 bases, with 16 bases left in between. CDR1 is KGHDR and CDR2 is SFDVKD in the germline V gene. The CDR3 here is CATSDSDGPLGDTQYF. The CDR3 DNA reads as TGTGCCACCAGTGATTCGGACGGGCCCCTGGGAGATACGCAGTATTTT.

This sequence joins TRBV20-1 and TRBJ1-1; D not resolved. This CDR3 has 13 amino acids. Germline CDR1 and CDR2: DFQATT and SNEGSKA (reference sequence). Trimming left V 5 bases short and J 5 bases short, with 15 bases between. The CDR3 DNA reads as TGCAGTGCTTCGGACCTCCCGGGGACTGAAGCTTTCTTT. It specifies CSASDLPGTEAFF.

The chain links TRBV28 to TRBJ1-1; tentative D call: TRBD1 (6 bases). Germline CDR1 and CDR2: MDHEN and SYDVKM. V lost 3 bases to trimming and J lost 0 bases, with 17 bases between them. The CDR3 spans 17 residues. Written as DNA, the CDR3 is TGTGCCAGCAGTTTGGCCCGGGGGCAGCTCATGAACACTGAAGCTTTCTTT. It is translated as CASSLARGQLMNTEAFF.

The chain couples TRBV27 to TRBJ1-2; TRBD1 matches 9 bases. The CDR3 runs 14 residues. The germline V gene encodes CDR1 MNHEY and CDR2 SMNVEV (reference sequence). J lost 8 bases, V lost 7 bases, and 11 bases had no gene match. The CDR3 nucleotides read TGTGCCAGCACCCCGGGACAGGGCATGCGCGGCTACACCTTC. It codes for CASTPGQGMRGYTF.

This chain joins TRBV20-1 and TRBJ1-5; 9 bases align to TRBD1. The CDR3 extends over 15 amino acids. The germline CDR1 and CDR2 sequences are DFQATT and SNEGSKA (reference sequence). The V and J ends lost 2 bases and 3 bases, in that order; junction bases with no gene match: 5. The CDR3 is CSARSGTGYNQPQHF. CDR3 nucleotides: TGCAGTGCTAGATCCGGGACAGGGTACAATCAGCCCCAGCATTTT.

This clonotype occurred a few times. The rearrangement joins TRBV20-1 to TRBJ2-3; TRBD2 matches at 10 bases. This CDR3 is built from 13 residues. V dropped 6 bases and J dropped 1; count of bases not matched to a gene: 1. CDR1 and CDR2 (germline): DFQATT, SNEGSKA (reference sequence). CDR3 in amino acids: CSAGTSGTDTQYF. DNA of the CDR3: TGCAGTGCCGGGACTAGCGGCACAGATACGCAGTATTTT.

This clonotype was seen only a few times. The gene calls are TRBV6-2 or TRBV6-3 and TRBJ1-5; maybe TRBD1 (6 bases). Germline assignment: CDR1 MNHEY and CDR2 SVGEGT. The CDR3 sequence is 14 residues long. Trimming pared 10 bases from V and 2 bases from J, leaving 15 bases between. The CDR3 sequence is CATREGGGNQPQHF. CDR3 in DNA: TGTGCCACCCGAGAGGGGGGCGGCAATCAGCCCCAGCATTTT.

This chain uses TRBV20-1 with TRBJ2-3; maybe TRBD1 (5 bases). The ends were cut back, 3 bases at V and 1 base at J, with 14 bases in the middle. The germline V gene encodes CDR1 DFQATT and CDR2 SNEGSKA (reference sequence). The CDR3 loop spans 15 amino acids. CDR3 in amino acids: CSASKAKGGTDTQYF. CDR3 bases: TGCAGTGCTAGTAAGGCTAAAGGGGGCACAGATACGCAGTATTTT.

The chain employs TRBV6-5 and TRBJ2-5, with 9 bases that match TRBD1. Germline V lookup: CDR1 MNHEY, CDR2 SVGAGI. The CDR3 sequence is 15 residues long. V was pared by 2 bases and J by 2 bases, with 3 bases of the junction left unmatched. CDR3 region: CASSYRGQGQETQYF. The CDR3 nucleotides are TGTGCCAGCAGTTACAGGGGACAGGGACAAGAGACCCAGTACTTC.

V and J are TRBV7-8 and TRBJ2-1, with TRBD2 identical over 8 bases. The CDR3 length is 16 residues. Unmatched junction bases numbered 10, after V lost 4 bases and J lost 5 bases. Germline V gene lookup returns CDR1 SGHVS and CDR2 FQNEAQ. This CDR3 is CASSSSTSVGNNEQFF. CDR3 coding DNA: TGTGCCAGCAGCTCCTCGACTAGCGTAGGTAACAATGAGCAGTTCTTC.

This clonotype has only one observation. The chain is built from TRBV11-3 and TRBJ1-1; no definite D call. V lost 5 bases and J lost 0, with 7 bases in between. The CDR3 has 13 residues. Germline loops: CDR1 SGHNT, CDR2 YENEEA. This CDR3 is CASSRGVNTEAFF. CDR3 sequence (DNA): TGTGCCAGCAGCCGCGGGGTGAACACTGAAGCTTTCTTT.

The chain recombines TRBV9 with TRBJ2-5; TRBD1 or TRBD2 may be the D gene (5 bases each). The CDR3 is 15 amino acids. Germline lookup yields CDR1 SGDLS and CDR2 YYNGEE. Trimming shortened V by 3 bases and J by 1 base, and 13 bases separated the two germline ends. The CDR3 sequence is CASSAFVGTQETQYF. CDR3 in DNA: TGTGCCAGCAGCGCTTTTGTCGGGACCCAAGAGACCCAGTACTTC.

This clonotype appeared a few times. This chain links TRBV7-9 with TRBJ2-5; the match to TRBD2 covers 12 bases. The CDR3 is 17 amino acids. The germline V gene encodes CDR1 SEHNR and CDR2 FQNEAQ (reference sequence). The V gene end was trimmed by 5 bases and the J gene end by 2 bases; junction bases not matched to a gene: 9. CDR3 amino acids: CASSLKRLAGAQETQYF. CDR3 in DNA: TGTGCCAGCAGCCTAAAACGACTAGCGGGGGCTCAAGAGACCCAGTACTTC.

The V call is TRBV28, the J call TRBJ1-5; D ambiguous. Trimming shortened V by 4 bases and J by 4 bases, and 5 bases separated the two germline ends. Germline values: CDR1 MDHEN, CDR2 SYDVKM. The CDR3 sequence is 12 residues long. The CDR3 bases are TGTGCCAGCAGTTCGTGGAATCAGCCCCAGCATTTT. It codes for CASSSWNQPQHF.

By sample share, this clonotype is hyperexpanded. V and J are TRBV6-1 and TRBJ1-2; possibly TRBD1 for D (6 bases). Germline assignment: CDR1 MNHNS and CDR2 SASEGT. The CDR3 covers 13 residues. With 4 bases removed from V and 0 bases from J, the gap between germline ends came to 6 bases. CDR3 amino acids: CASSAGANYGYTF. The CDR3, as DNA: TGTGCCAGCAGTGCAGGGGCTAACTATGGCTACACCTTC.

This CDR3 is CASSYRRTARDYGYTF. The CDR3 nucleotides read TGTGCCAGCAGTTACAGGAGGACAGCTAGGGACTATGGCTACACCTTC. The chain is built from TRBV6-2 or TRBV6-3 and TRBJ1-2; possible D gene TRBD1, 6 bases. The ends were cut back, 2 bases at V and 3 bases at J, with 16 bases in the middle. The germline V gene encodes CDR1 MNHEY and CDR2 SVGEGT. The CDR3 length is 16 residues.

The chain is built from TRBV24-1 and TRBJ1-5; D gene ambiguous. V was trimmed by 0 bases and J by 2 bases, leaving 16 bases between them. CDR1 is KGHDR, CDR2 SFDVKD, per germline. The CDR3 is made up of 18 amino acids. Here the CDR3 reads CATSDLARLRQGNQPQHF. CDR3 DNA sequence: TGTGCCACCAGTGATTTGGCCAGGCTGCGGCAAGGCAATCAGCCCCAGCATTTT.

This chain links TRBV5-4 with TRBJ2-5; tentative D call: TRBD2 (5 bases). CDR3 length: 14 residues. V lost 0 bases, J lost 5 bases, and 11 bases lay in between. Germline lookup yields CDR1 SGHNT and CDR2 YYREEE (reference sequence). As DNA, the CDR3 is TGTGCCAGCAGCTTGGTCGGGTCGGGGGAGACCCAGTACTTC. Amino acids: CASSLVGSGETQYF.

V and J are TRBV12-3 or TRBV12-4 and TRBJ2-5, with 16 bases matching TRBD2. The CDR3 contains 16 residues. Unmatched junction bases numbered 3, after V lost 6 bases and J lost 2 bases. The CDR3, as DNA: TGTGCCAGCAGCTCGGGACTAGCGGGGGGGCAAGAGACCCAGTACTTC. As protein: CASSSGLAGGQETQYF.

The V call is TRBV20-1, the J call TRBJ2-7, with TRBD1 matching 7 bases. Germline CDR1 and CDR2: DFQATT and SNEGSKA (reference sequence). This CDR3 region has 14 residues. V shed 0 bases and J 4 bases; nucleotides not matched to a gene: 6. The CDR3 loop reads CSAREETGFYEQYF. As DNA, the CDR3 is TGCAGTGCTAGAGAAGAGACAGGGTTTTACGAGCAGTACTTC.

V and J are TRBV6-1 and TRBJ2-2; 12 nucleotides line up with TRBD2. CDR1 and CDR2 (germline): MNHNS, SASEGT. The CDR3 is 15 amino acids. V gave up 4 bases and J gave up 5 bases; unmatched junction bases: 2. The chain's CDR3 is CASSGLAGGTGELFF. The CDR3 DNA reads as TGTGCCAGCAGTGGGCTAGCGGGAGGGACCGGGGAGCTGTTTTTT.

The CDR3 nucleotides are TGTGCCAGCAGTGAATCAGCGGGGTACACCGGGGAGCTGTTTTTT. This encodes CASSESAGYTGELFF. V usage is TRBV2 and J usage is TRBJ2-2; 7 bases match TRBD2. Per the germline V gene, CDR1 is SNHLY and CDR2 is FYNNEI. The CDR3 is 15 residues long. Unmatched junction bases numbered 3, after V lost 2 bases and J lost 3 bases.

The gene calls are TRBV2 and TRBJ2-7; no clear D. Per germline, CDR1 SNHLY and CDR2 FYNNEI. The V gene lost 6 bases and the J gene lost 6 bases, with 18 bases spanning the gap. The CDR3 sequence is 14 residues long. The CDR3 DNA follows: TGTGCCAGCAGCCGAAGCGTCTTGGCAGGCGAGCAGTACTTC. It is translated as CASSRSVLAGEQYF.

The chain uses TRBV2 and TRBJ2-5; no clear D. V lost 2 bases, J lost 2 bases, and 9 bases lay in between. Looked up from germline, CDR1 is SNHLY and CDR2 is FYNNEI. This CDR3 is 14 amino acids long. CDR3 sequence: CASSERLGQETQYF. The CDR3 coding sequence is TGTGCCAGCAGTGAACGGTTGGGACAAGAGACCCAGTACTTC.

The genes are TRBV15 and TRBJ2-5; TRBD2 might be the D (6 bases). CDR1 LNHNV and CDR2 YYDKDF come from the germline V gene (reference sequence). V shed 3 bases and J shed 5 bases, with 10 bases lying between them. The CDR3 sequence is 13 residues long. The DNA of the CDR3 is TGTGCCACCAGCAGCCCCGGGGGTGAGACCCAGTACTTC. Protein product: CATSSPGGETQYF.

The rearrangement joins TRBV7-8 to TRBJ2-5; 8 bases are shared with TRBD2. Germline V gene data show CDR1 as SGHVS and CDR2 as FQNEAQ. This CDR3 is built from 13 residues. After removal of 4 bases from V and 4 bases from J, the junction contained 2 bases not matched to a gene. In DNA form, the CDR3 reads TGTGCCAGCAGCTCCGGACTAGCAGAGACCCAGTACTTC. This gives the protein CASSSGLAETQYF.

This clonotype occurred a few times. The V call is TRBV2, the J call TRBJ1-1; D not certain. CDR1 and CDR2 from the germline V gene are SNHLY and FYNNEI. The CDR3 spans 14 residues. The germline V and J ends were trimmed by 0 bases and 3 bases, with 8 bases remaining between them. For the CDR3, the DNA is TGTGCCAGCAGTGAAGCGCTTCGTGACACTGAAGCTTTCTTT. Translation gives CASSEALRDTEAFF. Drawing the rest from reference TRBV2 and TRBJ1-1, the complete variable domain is EPEVTQTPSHQVTQMGQEVILRCVPISNHLYFYWYRQILGQKVEFLVSFYNNEISEKSEIFDDQFSVERPDGSNFTLKIRSTKLEDSAMYFCASSEALRDTEAFFGQGTRLTVV.